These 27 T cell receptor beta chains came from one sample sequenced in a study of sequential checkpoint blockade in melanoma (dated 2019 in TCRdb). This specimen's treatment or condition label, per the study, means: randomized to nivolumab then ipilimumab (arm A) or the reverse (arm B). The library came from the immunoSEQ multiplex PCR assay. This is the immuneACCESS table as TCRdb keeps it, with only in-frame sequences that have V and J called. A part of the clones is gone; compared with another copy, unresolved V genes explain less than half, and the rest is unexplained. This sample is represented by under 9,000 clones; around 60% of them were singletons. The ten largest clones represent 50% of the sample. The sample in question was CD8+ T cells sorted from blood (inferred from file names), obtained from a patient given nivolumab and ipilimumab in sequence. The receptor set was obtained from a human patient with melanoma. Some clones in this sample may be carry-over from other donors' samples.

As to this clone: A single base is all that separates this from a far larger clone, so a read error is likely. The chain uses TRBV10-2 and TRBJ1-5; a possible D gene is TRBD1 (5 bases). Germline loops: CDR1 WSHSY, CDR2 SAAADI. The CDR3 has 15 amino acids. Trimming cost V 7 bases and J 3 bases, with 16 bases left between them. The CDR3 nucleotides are TGCGCCAGCACTCCGTGGGGCCTCGACAATCAGCCCCAGCATTTT. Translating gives CASTPWGLDNQPQHF.

CDR3 sequence: CASSLSSGWKPVGNTGELFF. CDR3 nucleotide sequence: TGTGCCAGCAGTTTATCCTCAGGGTGGAAGCCGGTGGGGAACACCGGGGAGCTGTTTTTT. The rearrangement joins TRBV27 to TRBJ2-2, with D possibly TRBD1 on 5 matching bases. Germline V gene lookup returns CDR1 MNHEY and CDR2 SMNVEV (reference sequence). This CDR3 spans 20 amino acids. V lost 0 bases and J lost 1, with 21 bases in between.

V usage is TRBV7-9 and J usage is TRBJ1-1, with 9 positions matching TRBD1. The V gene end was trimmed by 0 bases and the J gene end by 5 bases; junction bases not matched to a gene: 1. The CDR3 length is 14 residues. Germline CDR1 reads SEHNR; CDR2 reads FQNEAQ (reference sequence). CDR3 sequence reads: CASSLAGQGTEAFF. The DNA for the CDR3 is TGTGCCAGCAGCTTAGCCGGACAGGGGACTGAAGCTTTCTTT.

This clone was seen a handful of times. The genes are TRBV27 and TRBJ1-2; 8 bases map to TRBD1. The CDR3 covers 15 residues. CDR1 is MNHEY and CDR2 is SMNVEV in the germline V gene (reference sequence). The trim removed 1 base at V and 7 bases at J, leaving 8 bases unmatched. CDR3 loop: CASSLFGTGRLGYTF. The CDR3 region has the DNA TGTGCCAGCAGTTTATTTGGGACAGGACGGCTTGGCTACACCTTC.

This CDR3 reads CASSQDLARGYGYTF. The CDR3 bases are TGCGCCAGCAGCCAAGATCTTGCGCGCGGATATGGCTACACCTTC. The chain links TRBV4-3 to TRBJ1-2; no definite D call. The V gene's germline CDR1 is LGHNA and CDR2 YSLEER. The CDR3 has 15 amino acids. The V end was cut by 0 bases, the J end by 5 bases, with 13 bases between.

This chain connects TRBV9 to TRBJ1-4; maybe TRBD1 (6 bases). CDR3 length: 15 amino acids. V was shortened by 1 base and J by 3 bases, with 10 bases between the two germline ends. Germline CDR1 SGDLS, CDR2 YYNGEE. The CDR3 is CASSVSGAANEKLFF. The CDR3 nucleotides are TGTGCCAGCAGCGTATCAGGGGCAGCTAATGAAAAACTGTTTTTT.

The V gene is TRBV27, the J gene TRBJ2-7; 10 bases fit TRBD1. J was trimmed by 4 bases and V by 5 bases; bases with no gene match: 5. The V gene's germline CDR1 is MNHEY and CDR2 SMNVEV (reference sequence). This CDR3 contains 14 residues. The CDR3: CASSNRDRGYEQYF. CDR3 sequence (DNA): TGTGCCAGCAGTAATAGGGACAGGGGTTACGAGCAGTACTTC.

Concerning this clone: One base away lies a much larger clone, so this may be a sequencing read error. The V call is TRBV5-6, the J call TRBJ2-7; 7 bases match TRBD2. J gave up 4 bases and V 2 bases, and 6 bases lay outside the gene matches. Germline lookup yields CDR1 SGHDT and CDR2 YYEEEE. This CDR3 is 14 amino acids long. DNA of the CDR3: TGTGCCAGCAGCTTTTCCAGCGGGGTTTACGAGCAGTACTTC. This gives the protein CASSFSSGVYEQYF. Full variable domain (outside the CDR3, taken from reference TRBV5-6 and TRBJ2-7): DAGVTQSPTHLIKTRGQQVTLRCSPKSGHDTVSWYQQALGQGPQFIFQYYEEEERQRGNFPDRFSGHQFPNYSSELNVNALLLGDSALYLCASSFSSGVYEQYFGPGTRLTVT.

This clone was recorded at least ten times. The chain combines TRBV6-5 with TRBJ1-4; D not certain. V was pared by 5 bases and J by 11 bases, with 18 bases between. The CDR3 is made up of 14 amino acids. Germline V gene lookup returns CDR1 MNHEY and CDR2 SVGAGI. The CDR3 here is CASSPLGGRVKLFF. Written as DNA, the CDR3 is TGTGCCAGCAGTCCCCTGGGAGGGAGAGTGAAACTGTTTTTT.

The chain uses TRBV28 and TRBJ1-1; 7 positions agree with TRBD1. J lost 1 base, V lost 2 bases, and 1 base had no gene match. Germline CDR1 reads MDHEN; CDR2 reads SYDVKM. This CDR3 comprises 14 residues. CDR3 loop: CASSLRTGNTEAFF. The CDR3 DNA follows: TGTGCCAGCAGTTTACGGACAGGGAACACTGAAGCTTTCTTT.

This chain's CDR3 is CATSRLTSGQGGEKLFF. The CDR3 bases are TGTGCCACCAGCAGACTCACAAGTGGACAGGGTGGTGAAAAACTGTTTTTT. The chain links TRBV15 to TRBJ1-4; 8 nucleotides line up with TRBD1. The V and J ends lost 2 bases and 7 bases, in that order; junction bases with no gene match: 12. CDR3 length equals 17 residues. Germline V gives CDR1 LNHNV, CDR2 YYDKDF (reference sequence).

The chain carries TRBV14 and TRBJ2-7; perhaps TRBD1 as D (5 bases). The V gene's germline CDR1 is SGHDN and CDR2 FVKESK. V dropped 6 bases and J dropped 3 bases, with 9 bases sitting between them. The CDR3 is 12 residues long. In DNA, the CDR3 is TGTGCCAGCAGAGGACATCTCTACGAGCAGTACTTC. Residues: CASRGHLYEQYF.

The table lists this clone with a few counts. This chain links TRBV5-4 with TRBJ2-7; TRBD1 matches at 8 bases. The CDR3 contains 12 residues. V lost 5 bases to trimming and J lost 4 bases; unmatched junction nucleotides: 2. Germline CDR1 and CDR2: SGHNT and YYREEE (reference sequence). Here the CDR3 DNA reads TGTGCCAGCAGTGACAGGGGTTACGAGCAGTACTTC. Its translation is CASSDRGYEQYF.

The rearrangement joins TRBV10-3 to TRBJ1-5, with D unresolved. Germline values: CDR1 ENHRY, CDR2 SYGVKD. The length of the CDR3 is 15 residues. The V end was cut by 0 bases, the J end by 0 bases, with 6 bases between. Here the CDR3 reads CAISESGDSNQPQHF. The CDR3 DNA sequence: TGTGCCATCAGTGAGTCAGGAGATAGCAATCAGCCCCAGCATTTT.

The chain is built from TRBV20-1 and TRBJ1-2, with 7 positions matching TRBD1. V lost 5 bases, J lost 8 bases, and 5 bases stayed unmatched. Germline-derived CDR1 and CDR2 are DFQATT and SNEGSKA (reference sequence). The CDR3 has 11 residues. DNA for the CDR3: TGCAGTGCTGACAGGGAGGTGGGCTACACCTTC. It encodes CSADREVGYTF.

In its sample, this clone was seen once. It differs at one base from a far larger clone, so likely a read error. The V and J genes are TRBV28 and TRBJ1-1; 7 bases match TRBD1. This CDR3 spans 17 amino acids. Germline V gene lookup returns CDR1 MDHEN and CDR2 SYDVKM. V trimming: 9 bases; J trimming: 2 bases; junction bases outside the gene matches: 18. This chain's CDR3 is CASIFLQGDLLNTEAFF. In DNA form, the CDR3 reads TGTGCCAGTATATTTCTCCAGGGGGACTTACTTAACACTGAAGCTTTCTTT.

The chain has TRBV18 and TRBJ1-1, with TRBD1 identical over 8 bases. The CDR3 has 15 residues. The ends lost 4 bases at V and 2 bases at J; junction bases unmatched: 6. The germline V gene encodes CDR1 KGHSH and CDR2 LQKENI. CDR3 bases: TGTGCCAGCTCACGTGGACAGGGACCTAACACTGAAGCTTTCTTT. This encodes CASSRGQGPNTEAFF.

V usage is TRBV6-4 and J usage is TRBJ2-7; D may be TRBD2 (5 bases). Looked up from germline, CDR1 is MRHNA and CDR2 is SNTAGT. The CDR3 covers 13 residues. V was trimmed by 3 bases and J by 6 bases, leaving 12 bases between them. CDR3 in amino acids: CASSDFPGSEQYF. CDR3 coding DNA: TGTGCCAGCAGTGATTTTCCGGGGAGCGAGCAGTACTTC.

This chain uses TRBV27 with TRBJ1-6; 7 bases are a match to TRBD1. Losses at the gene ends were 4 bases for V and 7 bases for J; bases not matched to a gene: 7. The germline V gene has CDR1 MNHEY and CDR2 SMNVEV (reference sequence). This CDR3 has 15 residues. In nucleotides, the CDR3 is TGTGCCAGCAGTTCAAATCCGGGACAGAATTCACCCCTCCACTTT. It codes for CASSSNPGQNSPLHF.

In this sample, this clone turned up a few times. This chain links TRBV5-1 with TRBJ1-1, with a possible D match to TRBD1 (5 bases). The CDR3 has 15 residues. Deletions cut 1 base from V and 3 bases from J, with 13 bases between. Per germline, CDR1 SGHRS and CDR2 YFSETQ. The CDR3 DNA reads TGCGCCAGCAGCTTGCTGGGGTTAGGGGACACTGAAGCTTTCTTT. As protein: CASSLLGLGDTEAFF.

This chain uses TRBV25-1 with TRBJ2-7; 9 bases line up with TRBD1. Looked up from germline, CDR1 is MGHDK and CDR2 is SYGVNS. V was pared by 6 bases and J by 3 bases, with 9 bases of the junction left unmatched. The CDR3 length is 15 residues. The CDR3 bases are TGTGCCAGCAGGGGCGGACAGGGGATTAACTACGAGCAGTACTTC. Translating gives CASRGGQGINYEQYF.

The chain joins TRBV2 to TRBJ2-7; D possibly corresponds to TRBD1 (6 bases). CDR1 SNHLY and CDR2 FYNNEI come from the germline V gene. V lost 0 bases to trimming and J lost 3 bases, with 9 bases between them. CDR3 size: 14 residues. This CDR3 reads CASSEAGRGYEQYF. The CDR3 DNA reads TGTGCCAGCAGTGAAGCGGGCAGGGGCTACGAGCAGTACTTC.

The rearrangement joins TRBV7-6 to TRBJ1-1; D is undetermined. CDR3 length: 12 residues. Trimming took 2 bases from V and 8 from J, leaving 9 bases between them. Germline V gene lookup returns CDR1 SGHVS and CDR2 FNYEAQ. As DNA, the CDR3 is TGTGCCAGCAGCTTACTGAACTCAGAAGCTTTCTTT. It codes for CASSLLNSEAFF.

This CDR3 reads CASSPAGRYYEQYF. DNA of the CDR3: TGTGCCAGCAGTCCAGCGGGACGGTACTACGAGCAGTACTTC. The rearrangement joins TRBV27 to TRBJ2-7, with 7 nucleotides matching TRBD2. Germline CDR1 and CDR2: MNHEY and SMNVEV (reference sequence). The length of the CDR3 is 14 residues. V dropped 5 bases and J dropped 3; count of bases not matched to a gene: 7.

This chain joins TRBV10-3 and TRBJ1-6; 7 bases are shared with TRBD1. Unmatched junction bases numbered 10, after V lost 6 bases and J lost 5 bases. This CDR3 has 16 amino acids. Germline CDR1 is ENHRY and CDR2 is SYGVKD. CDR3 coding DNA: TGTGCCATCAGAAAGACCCCAGGGGGAGATAATTCACCCCTCCACTTT. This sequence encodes CAIRKTPGGDNSPLHF.

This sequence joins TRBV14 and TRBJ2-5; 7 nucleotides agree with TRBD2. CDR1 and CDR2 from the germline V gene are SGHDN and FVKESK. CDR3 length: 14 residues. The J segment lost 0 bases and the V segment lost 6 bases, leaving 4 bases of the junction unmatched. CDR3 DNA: TGTGCCAGCAGTCTAGCGGATTACCAAGAGACCCAGTACTTC. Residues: CASSLADYQETQYF. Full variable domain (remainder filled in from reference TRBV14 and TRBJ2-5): EAGVTQFPSHSVIEKGQTVTLRCDPISGHDNLYWYRRVMGKEIKFLLHFVKESKQDESGMPNNRFLAERTGGTYSTLKVQPAELEDSGVYFCASSLADYQETQYFGPGTRLLVL.

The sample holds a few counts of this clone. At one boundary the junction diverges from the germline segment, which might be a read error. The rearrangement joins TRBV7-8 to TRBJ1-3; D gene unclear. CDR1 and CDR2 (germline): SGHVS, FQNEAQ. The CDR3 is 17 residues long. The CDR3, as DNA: TGCGCCAGCAGCCAACGGTACGGAGGCAGGACTGGAAACACCATATATTTT. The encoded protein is CASSQRYGGRTGNTIYF.